This T cell receptor gamma chain was found in a study of gamma-delta T cells after stem cell transplantation. The CDR3 sequence is 11 residues long. Germline CDR1 VTNTFY, CDR2 YDVSTARD (reference sequence). Germline trimming cut 3 bases from V and 9 bases from J; bases unmatched to any gene: 5. TCRdb re-processed the RT-PCR reads using CATT. This sample has over 2,500 gamma-chain clones, with less than 20% found just once. The sequence was obtained from a human donor. It is not recorded whose cells these are; they may come from a transplant donor. The specimen sequenced was gamma-delta T cells. The rearrangement links TRGV3 to TRGJ1 or TRGJ2. Here the CDR3 reads CATWDGLKKLF. CDR3 sequence (DNA): TGTGCCACCTGGGACGGCCTTAAGAAACTCTTT.